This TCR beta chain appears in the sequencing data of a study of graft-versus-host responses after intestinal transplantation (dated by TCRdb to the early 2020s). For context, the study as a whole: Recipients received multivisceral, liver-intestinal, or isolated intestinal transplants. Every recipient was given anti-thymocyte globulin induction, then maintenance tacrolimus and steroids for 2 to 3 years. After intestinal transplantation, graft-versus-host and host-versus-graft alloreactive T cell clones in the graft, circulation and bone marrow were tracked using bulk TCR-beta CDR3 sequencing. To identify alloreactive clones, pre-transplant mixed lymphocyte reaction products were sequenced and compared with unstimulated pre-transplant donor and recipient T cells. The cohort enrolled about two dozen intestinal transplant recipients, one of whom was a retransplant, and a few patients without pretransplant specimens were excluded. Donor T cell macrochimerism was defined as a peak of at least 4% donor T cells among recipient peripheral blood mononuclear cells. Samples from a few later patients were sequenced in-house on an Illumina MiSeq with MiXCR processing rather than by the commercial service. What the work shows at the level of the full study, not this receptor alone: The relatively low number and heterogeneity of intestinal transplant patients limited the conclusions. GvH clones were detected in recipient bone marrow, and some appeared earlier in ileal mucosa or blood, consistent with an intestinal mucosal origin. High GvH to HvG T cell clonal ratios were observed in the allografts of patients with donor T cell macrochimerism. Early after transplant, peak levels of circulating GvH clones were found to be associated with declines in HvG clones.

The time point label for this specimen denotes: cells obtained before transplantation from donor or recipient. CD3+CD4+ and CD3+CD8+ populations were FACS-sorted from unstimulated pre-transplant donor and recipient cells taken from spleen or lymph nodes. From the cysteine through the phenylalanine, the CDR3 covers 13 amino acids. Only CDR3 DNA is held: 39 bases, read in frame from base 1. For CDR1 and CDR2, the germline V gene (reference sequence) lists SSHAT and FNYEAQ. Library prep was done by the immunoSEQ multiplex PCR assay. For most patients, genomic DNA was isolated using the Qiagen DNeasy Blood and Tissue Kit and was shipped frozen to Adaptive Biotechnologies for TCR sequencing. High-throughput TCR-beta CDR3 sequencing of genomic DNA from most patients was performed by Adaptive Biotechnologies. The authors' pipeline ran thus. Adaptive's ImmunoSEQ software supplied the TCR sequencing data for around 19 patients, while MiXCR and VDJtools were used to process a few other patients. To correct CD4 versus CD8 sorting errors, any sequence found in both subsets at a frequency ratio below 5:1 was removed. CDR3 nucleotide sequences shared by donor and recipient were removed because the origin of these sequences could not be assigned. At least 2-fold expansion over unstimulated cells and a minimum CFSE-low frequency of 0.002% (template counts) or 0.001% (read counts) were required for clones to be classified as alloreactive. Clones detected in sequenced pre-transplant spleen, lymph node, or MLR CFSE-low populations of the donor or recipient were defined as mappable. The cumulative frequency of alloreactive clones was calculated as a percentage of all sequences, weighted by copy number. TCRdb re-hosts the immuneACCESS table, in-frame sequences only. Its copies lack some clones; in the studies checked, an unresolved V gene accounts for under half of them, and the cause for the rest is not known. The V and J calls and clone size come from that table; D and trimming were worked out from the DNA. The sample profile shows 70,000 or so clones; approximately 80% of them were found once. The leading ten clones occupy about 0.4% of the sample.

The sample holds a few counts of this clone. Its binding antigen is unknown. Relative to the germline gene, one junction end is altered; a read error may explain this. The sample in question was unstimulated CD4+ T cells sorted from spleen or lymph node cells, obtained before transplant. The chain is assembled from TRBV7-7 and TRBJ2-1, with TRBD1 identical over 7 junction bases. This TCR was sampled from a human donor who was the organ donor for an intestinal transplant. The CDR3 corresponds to CASSRGTDNEQFF. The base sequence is TGTGCTAGCAGCCGAGGGACAGACAATGAGCAGTTCTTC.